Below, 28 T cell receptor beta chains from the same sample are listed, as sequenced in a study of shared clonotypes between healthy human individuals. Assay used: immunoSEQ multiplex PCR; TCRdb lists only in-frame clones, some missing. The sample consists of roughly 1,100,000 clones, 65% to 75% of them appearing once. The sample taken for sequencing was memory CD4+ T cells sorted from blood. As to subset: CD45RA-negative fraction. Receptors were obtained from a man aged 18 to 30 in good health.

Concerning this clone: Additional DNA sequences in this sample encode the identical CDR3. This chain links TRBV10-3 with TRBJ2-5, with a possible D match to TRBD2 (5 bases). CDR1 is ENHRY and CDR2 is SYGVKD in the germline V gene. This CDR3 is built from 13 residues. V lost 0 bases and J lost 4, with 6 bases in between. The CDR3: CAISESAGETQYF. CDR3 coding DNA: TGTGCCATCAGTGAGTCGGCGGGAGAGACCCAGTACTTC.

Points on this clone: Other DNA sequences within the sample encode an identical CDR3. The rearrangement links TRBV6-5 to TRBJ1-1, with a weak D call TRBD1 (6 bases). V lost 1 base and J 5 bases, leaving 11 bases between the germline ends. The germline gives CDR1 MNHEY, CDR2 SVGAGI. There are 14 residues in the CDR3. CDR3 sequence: CASSYLQGRTEAFF. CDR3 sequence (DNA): TGTGCCAGCAGTTACTTACAGGGACGAACTGAAGCTTTCTTT.

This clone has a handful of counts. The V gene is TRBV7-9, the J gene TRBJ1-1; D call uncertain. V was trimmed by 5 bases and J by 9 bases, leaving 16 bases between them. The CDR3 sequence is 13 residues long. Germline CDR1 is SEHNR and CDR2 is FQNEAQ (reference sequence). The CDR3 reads CASSPRSGWQAFF. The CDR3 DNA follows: TGTGCCAGCAGCCCTCGATCTGGATGGCAAGCTTTCTTT. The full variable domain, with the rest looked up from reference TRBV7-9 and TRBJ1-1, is DTGVSQNPRHKITKRGQNVTFRCDPISEHNRLYWYRQTLGQGPEFLTYFQNEAQLEKSRLLSDRFSAERPKGSFSTLEIQRTEQGDSAMYLCASSPRSGWQAFFGQGTRLTVV.

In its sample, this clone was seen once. The CDR3 DNA sequence: TGCGCCAGCAGCAGGGGGCGCCCAGATACGCAGTATTTT. It specifies CASSRGRPDTQYF. The chain employs TRBV10-2 and TRBJ2-3; TRBD1 agrees at 8 bases. There are 13 residues in the CDR3. Per germline, CDR1 WSHSY and CDR2 SAAADI. The junction had 3 bases not matched to a gene; V was cut back by 6 bases and J by 4 bases.

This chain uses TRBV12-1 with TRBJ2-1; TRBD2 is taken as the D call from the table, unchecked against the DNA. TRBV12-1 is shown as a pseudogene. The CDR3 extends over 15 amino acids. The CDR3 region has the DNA TGTGCCAGCAGCTTTGGTGGGAGCCATTACAATGAGCAGTTCTTC. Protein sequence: CASSFGGSHYNEQFF.

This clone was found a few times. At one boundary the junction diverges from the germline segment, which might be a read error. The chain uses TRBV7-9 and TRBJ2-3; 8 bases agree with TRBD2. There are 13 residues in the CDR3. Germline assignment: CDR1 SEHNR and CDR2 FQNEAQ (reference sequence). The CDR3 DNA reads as TGTGCCAGCAGCCTAGCGGGCCGGGGTACGCAGTATTTT. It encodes CASSLAGRGTQYF.

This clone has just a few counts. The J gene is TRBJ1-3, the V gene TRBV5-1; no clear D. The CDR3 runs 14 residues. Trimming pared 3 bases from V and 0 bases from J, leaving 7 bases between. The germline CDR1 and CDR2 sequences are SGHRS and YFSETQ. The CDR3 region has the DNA TGCGCCAGCAGCTCGGACGGCTCTGGAAACACCATATATTTT. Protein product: CASSSDGSGNTIYF.

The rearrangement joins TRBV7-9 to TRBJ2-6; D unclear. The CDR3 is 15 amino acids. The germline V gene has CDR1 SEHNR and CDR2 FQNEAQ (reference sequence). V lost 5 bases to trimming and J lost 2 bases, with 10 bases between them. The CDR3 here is CASSRAAAGANVLTF. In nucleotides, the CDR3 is TGTGCCAGCAGCCGGGCCGCGGCTGGGGCCAACGTCCTGACTTTC.

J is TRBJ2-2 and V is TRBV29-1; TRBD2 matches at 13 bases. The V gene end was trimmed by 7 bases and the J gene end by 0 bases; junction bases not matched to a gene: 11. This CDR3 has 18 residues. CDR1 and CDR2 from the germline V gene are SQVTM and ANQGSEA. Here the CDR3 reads CSASGTSGKNANTGELFF. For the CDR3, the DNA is TGCAGCGCGTCCGGGACTAGCGGGAAAAATGCGAACACCGGGGAGCTGTTTTTT.

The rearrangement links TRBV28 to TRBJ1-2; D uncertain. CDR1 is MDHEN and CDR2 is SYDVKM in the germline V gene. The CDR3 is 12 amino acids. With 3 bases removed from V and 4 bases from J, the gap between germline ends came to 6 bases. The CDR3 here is CASSLVSYGYTF. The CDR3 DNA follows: TGTGCCAGCAGTTTGGTGAGCTATGGCTACACCTTC.

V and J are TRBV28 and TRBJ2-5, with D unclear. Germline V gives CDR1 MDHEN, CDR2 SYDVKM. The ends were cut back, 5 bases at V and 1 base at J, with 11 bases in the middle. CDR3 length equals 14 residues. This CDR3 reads CASSHQMFQETQYF. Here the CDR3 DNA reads TGTGCCAGCAGTCATCAGATGTTCCAAGAGACCCAGTACTTC.

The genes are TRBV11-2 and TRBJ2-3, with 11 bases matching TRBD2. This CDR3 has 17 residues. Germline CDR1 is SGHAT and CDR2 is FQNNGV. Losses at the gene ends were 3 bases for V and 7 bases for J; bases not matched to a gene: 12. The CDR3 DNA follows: TGTGCCAGCAGCTTGGCCCATTCGACTAGCGGGGTTTATACGCAGTATTTT. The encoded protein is CASSLAHSTSGVYTQYF.

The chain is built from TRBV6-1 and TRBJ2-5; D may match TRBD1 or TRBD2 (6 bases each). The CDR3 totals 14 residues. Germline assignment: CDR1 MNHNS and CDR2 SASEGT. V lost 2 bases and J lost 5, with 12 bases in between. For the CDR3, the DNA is TGTGCCAGCAGTGAACCGGGGGCGAGGGAGACCCAGTACTTC. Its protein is CASSEPGARETQYF.

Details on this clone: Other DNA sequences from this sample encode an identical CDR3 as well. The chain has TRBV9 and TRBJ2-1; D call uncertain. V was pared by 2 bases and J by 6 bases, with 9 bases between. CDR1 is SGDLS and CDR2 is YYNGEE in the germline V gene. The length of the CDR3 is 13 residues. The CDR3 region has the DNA TGTGCCAGCAGCGTCGGGCCCCTCAATGAGCAGTTCTTC. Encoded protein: CASSVGPLNEQFF.

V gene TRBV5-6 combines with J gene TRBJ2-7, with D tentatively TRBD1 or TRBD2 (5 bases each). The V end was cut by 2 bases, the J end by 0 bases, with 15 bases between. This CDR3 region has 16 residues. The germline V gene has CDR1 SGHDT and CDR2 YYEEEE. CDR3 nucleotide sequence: TGTGCCAGCAGCTTAGGACGGGGCTACCTCTCCTACGAGCAGTACTTC. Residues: CASSLGRGYLSYEQYF.

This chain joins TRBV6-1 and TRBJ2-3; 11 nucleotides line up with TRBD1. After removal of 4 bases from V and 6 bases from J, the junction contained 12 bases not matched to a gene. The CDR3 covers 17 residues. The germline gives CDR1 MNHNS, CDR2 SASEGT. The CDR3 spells CASSGGTGGWRLDTQYF. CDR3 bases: TGTGCCAGCAGTGGCGGGACAGGGGGGTGGAGGTTGGATACGCAGTATTTT.

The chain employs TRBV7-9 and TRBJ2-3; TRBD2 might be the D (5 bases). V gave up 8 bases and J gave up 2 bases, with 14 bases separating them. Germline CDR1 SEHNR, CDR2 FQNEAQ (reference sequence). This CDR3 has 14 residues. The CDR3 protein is CASSISVNTDTQYF. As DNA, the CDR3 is TGTGCCAGCTCAATTAGCGTGAACACAGATACGCAGTATTTT. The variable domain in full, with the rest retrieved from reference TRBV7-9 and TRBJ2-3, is DTGVSQNPRHKITKRGQNVTFRCDPISEHNRLYWYRQTLGQGPEFLTYFQNEAQLEKSRLLSDRFSAERPKGSFSTLEIQRTEQGDSAMYLCASSISVNTDTQYFGPGTRLTVL.

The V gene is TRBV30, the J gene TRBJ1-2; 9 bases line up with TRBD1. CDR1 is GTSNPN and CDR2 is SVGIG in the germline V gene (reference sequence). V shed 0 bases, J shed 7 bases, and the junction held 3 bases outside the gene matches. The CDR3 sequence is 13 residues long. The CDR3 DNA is TGTGCCTGGAGTGTTGGGACAGGGTCTGGCTACACCTTC. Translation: CAWSVGTGSGYTF.

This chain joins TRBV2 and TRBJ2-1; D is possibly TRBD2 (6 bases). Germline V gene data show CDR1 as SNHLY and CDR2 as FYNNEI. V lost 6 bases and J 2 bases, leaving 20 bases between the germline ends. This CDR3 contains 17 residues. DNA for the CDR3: TGTGCCAGCAGCGGAGGATTAGCGGATTCACCCTACAATGAGCAGTTCTTC. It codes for CASSGGLADSPYNEQFF.

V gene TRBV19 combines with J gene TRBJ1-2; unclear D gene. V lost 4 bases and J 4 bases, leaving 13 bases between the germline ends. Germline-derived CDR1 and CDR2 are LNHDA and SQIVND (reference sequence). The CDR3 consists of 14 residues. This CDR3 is CASSTRELPYGYTF. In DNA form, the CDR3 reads TGTGCCAGTAGTACCCGGGAACTCCCCTATGGCTACACCTTC.

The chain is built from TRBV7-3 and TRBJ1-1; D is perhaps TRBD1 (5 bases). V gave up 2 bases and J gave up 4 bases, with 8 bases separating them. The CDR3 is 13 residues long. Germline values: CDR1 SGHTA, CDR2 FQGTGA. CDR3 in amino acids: CASSLQDSTEAFF. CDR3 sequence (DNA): TGTGCCAGCAGCTTACAAGACAGCACTGAAGCTTTCTTT.

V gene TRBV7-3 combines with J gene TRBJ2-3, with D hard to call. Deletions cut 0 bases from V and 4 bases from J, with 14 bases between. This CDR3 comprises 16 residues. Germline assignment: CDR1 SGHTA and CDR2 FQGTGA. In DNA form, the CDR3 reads TGTGCCAGCAGCTTAACGAGGCTTAACCGACCAGATACGCAGTATTTT. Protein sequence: CASSLTRLNRPDTQYF.

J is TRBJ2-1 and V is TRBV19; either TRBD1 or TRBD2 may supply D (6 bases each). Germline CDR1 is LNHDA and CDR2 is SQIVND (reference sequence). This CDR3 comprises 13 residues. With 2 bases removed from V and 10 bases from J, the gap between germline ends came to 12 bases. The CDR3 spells CASSITYGGEQFF. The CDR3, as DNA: TGTGCCAGTAGTATAACTTACGGGGGCGAGCAGTTCTTC.

CDR3 loop: CASSLDGDPGELFF. CDR3 nucleotide sequence: TGCGCCAGCAGCCTTGACGGGGACCCCGGGGAGCTGTTTTTT. The chain links TRBV5-1 to TRBJ2-2, with D perhaps assigned TRBD1 or TRBD2 (5 bases each). The CDR3 totals 14 residues. The V gene lost 4 bases and the J gene lost 6 bases, with 13 bases spanning the gap. The V gene's germline CDR1 is SGHRS and CDR2 YFSETQ.

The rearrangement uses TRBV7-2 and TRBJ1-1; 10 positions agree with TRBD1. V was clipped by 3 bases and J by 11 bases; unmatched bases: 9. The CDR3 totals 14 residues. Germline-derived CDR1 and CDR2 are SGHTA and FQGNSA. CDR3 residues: CASSLGTGDWGAFF. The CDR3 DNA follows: TGTGCCAGCAGCTTGGGGACAGGGGATTGGGGGGCTTTCTTT.

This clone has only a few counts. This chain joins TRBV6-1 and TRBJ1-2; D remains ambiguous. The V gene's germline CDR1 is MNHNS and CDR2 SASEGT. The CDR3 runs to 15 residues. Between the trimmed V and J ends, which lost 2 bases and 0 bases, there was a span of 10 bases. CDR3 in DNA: TGTGCCAGCAGTGAAATTGGCAGTTCTAACTATGGCTACACCTTC. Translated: CASSEIGSSNYGYTF.

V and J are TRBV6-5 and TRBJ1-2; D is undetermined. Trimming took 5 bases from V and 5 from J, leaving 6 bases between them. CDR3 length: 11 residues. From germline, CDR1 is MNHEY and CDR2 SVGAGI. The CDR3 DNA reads TGTGCCAGCAGTGAATGGTATGGCTACACCTTC. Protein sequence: CASSEWYGYTF.

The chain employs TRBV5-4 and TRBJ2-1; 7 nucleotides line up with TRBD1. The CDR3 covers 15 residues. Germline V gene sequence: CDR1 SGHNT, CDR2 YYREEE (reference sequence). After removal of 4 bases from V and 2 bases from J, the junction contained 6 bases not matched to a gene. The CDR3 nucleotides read TGTGCCAGCAGCCCGGTGACAGGGACCTACAATGAGCAGTTCTTC. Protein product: CASSPVTGTYNEQFF.